The 26 T cell receptor beta chains in this list originate from one sample, sequenced in a study of T cells expressing NK-cell markers. TCRdb derives one entry per CDR3 protein from the 5' RACE reads, leaving out DNA. This specimen shows 400,000 to 500,000 distinct CDR3 sequences; the ten leading clones hold 6% to 8%. Specimen: blood T cells: a sorted CD56 or NKG2C T cell subset, CD4+ or CD8+ T cells, or bulk PBMC T cells (not recorded which). Source of these receptors: a woman between 18 and 70 years old in good health.

V and J are TRBV10-3 and TRBJ1-3. The CDR3 spans 11 residues. Germline assignment: CDR1 ENHRY and CDR2 SYGVKD. CDR3: CAINSGNTIYF.

This sequence joins TRBV5-6 and TRBJ2-3; the TRBD2 assignment by TCRdb is unverifiable without DNA. Per the germline V gene, CDR1 is SGHDT and CDR2 is YYEEEE. This CDR3 region has 17 residues. CDR3 protein: CASPVPSGSEGIDTQYF.

The chain recombines TRBV15 with TRBJ2-2; TCRdb's D gene call, TRBD2, goes unchecked for lack of DNA. Per the germline V gene, CDR1 is LNHNV and CDR2 is YYDKDF (reference sequence). This CDR3 contains 17 residues. CDR3 protein: CATSIPQLAGRSGELFF.

The rearrangement links TRBV4-1 to TRBJ1-4; TCRdb indicates TRBD1, and absent DNA this call remains unverified. Germline V gives CDR1 MGHRA, CDR2 YSYEKL. This CDR3 is 15 amino acids long. CDR3 region: CASSPRDGGPEKLFF.

The chain joins TRBV28 to TRBJ2-2; with no DNA, the TCRdb D assignment of TRBD1 cannot be verified. Germline V lookup: CDR1 MDHEN, CDR2 SYDVKM. The CDR3 spans 16 residues. The CDR3 here is CASSLFIGGNTGELFF.

The rearrangement joins TRBV19 to TRBJ1-2. The germline V gene has CDR1 LNHDA and CDR2 SQIVND (reference sequence). This CDR3 spans 14 amino acids. CDR3 amino acids: CASSIMYGGYGYTF. Full variable domain (rest looked up from reference TRBV19 and TRBJ1-2): DGGITQSPKYLFRKEGQNVTLSCEQNLNHDAMYWYRQDPGQGLRLIYYSQIVNDFQKGDIAEGYSVSREKKESFPLTVTSAQKNPTAFYLCASSIMYGGYGYTFGSGTRLTVV.

The rearrangement joins TRBV5-1 to TRBJ1-1; TCRdb returns TRBD1, unconfirmable since there is no DNA. The germline CDR1 and CDR2 sequences are SGHRS and YFSETQ. The CDR3 totals 14 residues. The CDR3 loop is CASRWGRGHTEAFF.

The rearrangement uses TRBV6-5 and TRBJ2-1; TCRdb indicates TRBD1, and absent DNA this call remains unverified. The length of the CDR3 is 17 residues. Germline-derived CDR1 and CDR2 are MNHEY and SVGAGI. The CDR3 sequence: CASSLRRGESSYNEQFF.

This sequence joins TRBV7-2 and TRBJ1-5; the TRBD1 assignment by TCRdb is unverifiable without DNA. This CDR3 comprises 15 residues. Germline loops: CDR1 SGHTA, CDR2 FQGNSA. The CDR3 protein is CASRKGGGNNQPQHF.

The rearrangement uses TRBV4-3 and TRBJ2-5. CDR1 LGHNA and CDR2 YSLEER come from the germline V gene. There are 13 residues in the CDR3. The CDR3 here is CASSRGLGKTQYF.

The chain joins TRBV12-3 or TRBV12-4 to TRBJ2-5; TCRdb's D gene call, TRBD2, goes unchecked for lack of DNA. The CDR3 has 14 residues. This chain's CDR3 is CASGSGTMWETQYF.

This rearrangement joins TRBV7-2 to TRBJ2-1; TCRdb lists TRBD2, though no DNA is available to test this call. CDR3 size: 16 residues. Germline V gene data show CDR1 as SGHTA and CDR2 as FQGNSA. The CDR3 here is CASSIQTSGFSNEQFF.

This chain connects TRBV7-3 to TRBJ2-1; the D gene TCRdb calls, TRBD2, cannot be checked with no DNA. Germline V gene sequence: CDR1 SGHTA, CDR2 FQGTGA. This CDR3 comprises 14 residues. CDR3 protein: CASSLEGNWNEQFF.

CDR3 protein: CASSGREMQPQHF. The rearrangement uses TRBV6-1 and TRBJ1-5. Germline CDR1 reads MNHNS; CDR2 reads SASEGT. The CDR3 length is 13 residues.

This chain connects TRBV11-3 to TRBJ2-1; TCRdb calls TRBD1, which cannot be checked without DNA. CDR1 and CDR2 (germline): SGHNT, YENEEA. The CDR3 extends over 15 amino acids. CDR3 in amino acids: CASSPTTGSYNEQFF.

V usage is TRBV20-1 and J usage is TRBJ1-5. CDR3 length: 14 amino acids. Germline CDR1 is DFQATT and CDR2 is SNEGSKA (reference sequence). CDR3 residues: CSARAPNSNQPQHF.

V gene TRBV29-1 combines with J gene TRBJ1-4; lacking DNA, the TRBD1 call made by TCRdb goes unchecked. CDR3 length: 16 residues. Germline CDR1 and CDR2: SQVTM and ANQGSEA. CDR3 sequence reads: CSVEGGKGQDNEKLFF.

The chain couples TRBV27 to TRBJ2-1; no DNA is available, so the TRBD2 call from TCRdb remains unchecked. Germline V gives CDR1 MNHEY, CDR2 SMNVEV (reference sequence). The length of the CDR3 is 17 residues. CDR3 region: CASSFSGVRGNKDEQFF.

V is TRBV19 and J is TRBJ2-6. This CDR3 has 15 amino acids. The V gene's germline CDR1 is LNHDA and CDR2 SQIVND (reference sequence). CDR3 sequence: CASSGAVSGANVLTF. Supplemented by reference TRBV19 and TRBJ2-6, the full variable domain reads DGGITQSPKYLFRKEGQNVTLSCEQNLNHDAMYWYRQDPGQGLRLIYYSQIVNDFQKGDIAEGYSVSREKKESFPLTVTSAQKNPTAFYLCASSGAVSGANVLTFGAGSRLTVL.

The rearrangement joins TRBV12-3 or TRBV12-4 to TRBJ1-4; TCRdb lists TRBD1, though no DNA is available to test this call. This CDR3 has 15 amino acids. The CDR3 spells CASSSWTGGNEKLFF.

The chain links TRBV6-2 or TRBV6-3 to TRBJ2-1; TCRdb designates TRBD2, a call that cannot be tested without DNA. The CDR3 extends over 15 amino acids. The germline CDR1 and CDR2 sequences are MNHEY and SVGEGT. This chain's CDR3 is CASTLAERDSNEQFF.

The chain joins TRBV20-1 to TRBJ2-2; the TCRdb call, TRBD2, lacks DNA for checking. Germline CDR1 DFQATT, CDR2 SNEGSKA (reference sequence). The CDR3 consists of 16 residues. The CDR3 here is CSARTGTSGGGGELFF.

This chain links TRBV11-3 with TRBJ2-1. This CDR3 has 14 amino acids. Germline V gene sequence: CDR1 SGHNT, CDR2 YENEEA. CDR3 amino acids: CASSLGSPMNEQFF.

This sequence joins TRBV6-1 and TRBJ2-1; the D call of TRBD1 rests on TCRdb alone, since no DNA is present to check it. Germline V gene data show CDR1 as MNHNS and CDR2 as SASEGT. The CDR3 totals 15 residues. This chain's CDR3 is CASSTSWTGGHEQFF.

The rearrangement joins TRBV6-4 to TRBJ2-2. CDR1 is MRHNA and CDR2 is SNTAGT in the germline V gene. The CDR3 is 13 amino acids. The CDR3 reads CASSDVGTGELFF.

The J gene is TRBJ2-3, the V gene TRBV12-3 or TRBV12-4; no DNA is available, so the TRBD2 call from TCRdb remains unchecked. CDR3 length equals 12 residues. The CDR3 is CASSLGDLPQYF.